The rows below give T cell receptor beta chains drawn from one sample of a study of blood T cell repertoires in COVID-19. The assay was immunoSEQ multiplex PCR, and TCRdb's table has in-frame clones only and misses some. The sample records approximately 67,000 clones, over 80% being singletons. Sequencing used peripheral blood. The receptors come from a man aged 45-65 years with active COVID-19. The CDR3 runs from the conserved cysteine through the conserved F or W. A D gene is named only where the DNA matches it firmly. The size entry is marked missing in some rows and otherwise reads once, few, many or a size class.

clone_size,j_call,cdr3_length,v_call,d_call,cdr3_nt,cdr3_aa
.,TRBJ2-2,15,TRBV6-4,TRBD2,TGTGCCAGCCCCCCTAGCGGACTAAACACCGGGGAGCTGTTTTTT,CASPPSGLNTGELFF
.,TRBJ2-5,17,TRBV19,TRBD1,TGTGCCAGTAGTATCGGTGGCCTGACAGGGGGGCAAGAGACCCAGTACTTC,CASSIGGLTGGQETQYF
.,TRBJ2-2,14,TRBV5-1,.,TGCGCCAGCAGCTTGGACGGGAACACCGGGGAGCTGTTTTTT,CASSLDGNTGELFF
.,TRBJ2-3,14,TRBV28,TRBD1,TGTGCCAGCAGAACCGGGACAGCCACAGATACGCAGTATTTT,CASRTGTATDTQYF
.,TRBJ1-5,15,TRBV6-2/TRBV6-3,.,TGTGCCAGCAGCCGGACGGGAAATAGCAATCAGCCCCAGCATTTT,CASSRTGNSNQPQHF
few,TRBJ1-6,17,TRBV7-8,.,TGTGCCAGCAGCTTAGAGCTTTGGAGCTCCTATAATTCACCCCTCCACTTT,CASSLELWSSYNSPLHF
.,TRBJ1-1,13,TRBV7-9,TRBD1,TGTGCCAGCAGTTTACAGGGGCCGACTGAAGCTTTCTTT,CASSLQGPTEAFF
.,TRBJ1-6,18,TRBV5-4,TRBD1,TGTGCCAGCAGCCAAGGGACAGGGAGAAACCTCCTGGATTCACCCCTCCACTTT,CASSQGTGRNLLDSPLHF
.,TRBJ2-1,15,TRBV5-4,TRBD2,TGTGCCAGCAGCCAAACTAGCGGGGCTGCGGATGAGCAGTTCTTC,CASSQTSGAADEQFF
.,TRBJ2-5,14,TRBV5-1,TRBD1,TGCGCCAGCAGCTTGGGACAGGGACGGGAGACCCAGTACTTC,CASSLGQGRETQYF
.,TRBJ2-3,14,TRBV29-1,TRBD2,TGCAGCGTTGATCCCGGACTAGCGACAGATACGCAGTATTTT,CSVDPGLATDTQYF
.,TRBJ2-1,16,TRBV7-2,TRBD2,TGTGCCAGCAGCATAAATCCTAGCGGGGGGATGAATGAGCAGTTCTTC,CASSINPSGGMNEQFF
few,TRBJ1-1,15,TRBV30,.,TGTGCCTGGAGCCGGGGGGGGTTCAGGAACACTGAAGCTTTCTTT,CAWSRGGFRNTEAFF
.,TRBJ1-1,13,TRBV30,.,TGTGCCTGGAGTCTTCCAGGTAACACTGAAGCTTTCTTT,CAWSLPGNTEAFF
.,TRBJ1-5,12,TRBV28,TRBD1,TGTGCCAGCATGGGACAGCCAAAGCCCCAGCATTTT,CASMGQPKPQHF
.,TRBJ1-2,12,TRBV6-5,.,TGTGCCAGCAGCCTGGGAGACTATGGCTACACCTTC,CASSLGDYGYTF
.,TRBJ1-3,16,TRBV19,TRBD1,TGTGCCAGTAGTTCGCCGGGACAGAGCTCTGGAAACACCATATATTTT,CASSSPGQSSGNTIYF
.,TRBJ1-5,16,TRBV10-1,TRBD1,TGCGCCAGCAGTGAATCGACAGGGAAAAGCAATCAGCCCCAGCATTTT,CASSESTGKSNQPQHF
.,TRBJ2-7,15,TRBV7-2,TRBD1,TGTGCCAGCAGCTTATGGGGACAGGTATCCTACGAGCAGTACTTC,CASSLWGQVSYEQYF
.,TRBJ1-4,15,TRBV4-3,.,TGCGCCAGCAGCCAGCTTTGGGCCGGCCAGGAAAAACTGTTTTTT,CASSQLWAGQEKLFF
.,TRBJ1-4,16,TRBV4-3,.,TGCGCCAGCAGCCAAGTTGTTCACAGCTCCCTCCCGGAACTGTTTTTT,CASSQVVHSSLPELFF
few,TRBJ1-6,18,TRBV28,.,TGTGCCAGCAGTTTAGGGGCAGCGCTATTCTCACGAAATTCACCCCTCCACTTT,CASSLGAALFSRNSPLHF
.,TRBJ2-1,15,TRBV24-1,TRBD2,TGTGCCACCAAGCCTAGCGGGAGGGCTCCAAATGAGCAGTTCTTC,CATKPSGRAPNEQFF
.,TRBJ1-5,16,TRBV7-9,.,TGTGCCAGCAGCCCCACGGCACGGGGGGGCAATCAGCCCCAGCATTTT,CASSPTARGGNQPQHF
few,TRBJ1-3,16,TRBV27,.,TGTGCCAGCAGTTTAGGAGGGCTACTCTCTGGAAACACCATATATTTT,CASSLGGLLSGNTIYF
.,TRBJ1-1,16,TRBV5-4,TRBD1,TGTGCCAGCAGCCGGGGGACAGAACCCTTGAACACTGAAGCTTTCTTT,CASSRGTEPLNTEAFF
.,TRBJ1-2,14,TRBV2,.,TGTGCCAGCAGTCGGCCGGGGGGGACACCTGGCTACACCTTC,CASSRPGGTPGYTF
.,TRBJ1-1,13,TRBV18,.,TGTGCCAGCTCACCAGGGCAGAACACTGAAGCTTTCTTT,CASSPGQNTEAFF
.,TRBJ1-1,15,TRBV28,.,TGTGCCAGCAGTTCATACAGGCTGGAGAACACTGAAGCTTTCTTT,CASSSYRLENTEAFF
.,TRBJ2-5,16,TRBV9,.,TGTGCCAGCAGCCCCTCGACAGGCCTCTTAGGTGAGACCCAGTACTTC,CASSPSTGLLGETQYF
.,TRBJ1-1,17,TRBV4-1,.,TGCGCCAGCAGCCAAGCAGGAAGGGACTTCATGAACACTGAAGCTTTCTTT,CASSQAGRDFMNTEAFF
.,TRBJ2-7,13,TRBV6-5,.,TGTGCCAGCAGTTACGGCATAACCTACGAGCAGTACTTC,CASSYGITYEQYF
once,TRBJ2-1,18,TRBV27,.,TGTGCCAGCAGTTTAGGGCAGGGGATTAGGGGCCTCTACAATGAGCAGTTCTTC,CASSLGQGIRGLYNEQFF
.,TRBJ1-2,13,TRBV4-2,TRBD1,TGTGCCAGCAGCCTGACAGGGGATTATGGCTACACCTTC,CASSLTGDYGYTF
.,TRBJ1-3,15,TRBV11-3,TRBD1,TGTGCCAGCAGCCAATCGGGACAGGGTGGAAACACCATATATTTT,CASSQSGQGGNTIYF
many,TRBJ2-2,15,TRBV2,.,TGTGCCAGCAGTGAAGTGAGGCTCAACACCGGGGAGCTGTTTTTT,CASSEVRLNTGELFF
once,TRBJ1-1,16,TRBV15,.,TGTGCCACCAGCAGAGATCTGGCAGGGGAGAGCCCTGAAGCTTTCTTT,CATSRDLAGESPEAFF
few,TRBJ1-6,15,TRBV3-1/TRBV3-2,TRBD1,TGTGCCAGCAGCCGAGGGACAGCCTATAATTCACCCCTCCACTTT,CASSRGTAYNSPLHF
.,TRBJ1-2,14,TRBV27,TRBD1,TGTGCCAGCAGTTCGACGACAGGGTTATTTGGCTACACCTTC,CASSSTTGLFGYTF
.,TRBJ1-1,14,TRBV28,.,TGTGCCAGCAGTTTGACAGGACCGAACACTGAAGCTTTCTTT,CASSLTGPNTEAFF
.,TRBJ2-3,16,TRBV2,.,TGTGCCAGCAGTGAAGAGACCGCGGAGGACACAGATACGCAGTATTTT,CASSEETAEDTDTQYF
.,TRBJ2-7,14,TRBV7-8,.,TGTGCCAGCAGCTCGGACAGAAGCTCCTACGAGCAGTACTTC,CASSSDRSSYEQYF
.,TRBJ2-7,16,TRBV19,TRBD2,TGTGCCAGTAGTATCTCGGCGACTAGCGGGAGATACGAGCAGTACTTC,CASSISATSGRYEQYF
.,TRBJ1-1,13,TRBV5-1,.,TGCGCCAGCAGCCAAGACATGAACACTGAAGCTTTCTTT,CASSQDMNTEAFF
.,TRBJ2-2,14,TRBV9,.,TGTGCCAGCAGCGGGACTACGAACACCGGGGAGCTGTTTTTT,CASSGTTNTGELFF
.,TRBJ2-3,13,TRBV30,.,TGTGCCTGGGACTACGGCCTGCAAGATACGCAGTATTTT,CAWDYGLQDTQYF
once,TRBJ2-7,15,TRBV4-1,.,TGCGCCAGCAGCCAAGAAACAGGCCCACTTTACGAGCAGTACTTC,CASSQETGPLYEQYF
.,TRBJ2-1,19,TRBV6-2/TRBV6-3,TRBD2,TGTGCCAGCAGTTATAAAACAGGGCCGACTAGCGGGAGTAAGCATGAGCAGTTCTTC,CASSYKTGPTSGSKHEQFF
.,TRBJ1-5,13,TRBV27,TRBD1,TGTGCCAGGACGAGACAGGGAGATCAGCCCCAGCATTTT,CARTRQGDQPQHF
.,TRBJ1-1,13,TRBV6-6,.,TGTGCCAGCAGGTTAACAGGGCGAACTGAAGCTTTCTTT,CASRLTGRTEAFF
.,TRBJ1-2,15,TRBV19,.,TGTGCCAGTAGTATAGGGGCAGAGACCTTCTATGGCTACACCTTC,CASSIGAETFYGYTF
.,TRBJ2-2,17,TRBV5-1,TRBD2,TGCGCCAGCAGCACCGGGGGGGCTAGCGGAAACACCGGGGAGCTGTTTTTT,CASSTGGASGNTGELFF
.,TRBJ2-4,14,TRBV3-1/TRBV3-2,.,TGTGCCAGCAGCCGAAAGGGGGGGCAGGACATTCAGTACTTC,CASSRKGGQDIQYF
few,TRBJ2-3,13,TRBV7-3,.,TGTGCCAGCAGCTTAATCCGGACAGATACGCAGTATTTT,CASSLIRTDTQYF